A selection of T cell receptor beta chains follows, all from one sample in a study of molecular identifiers for immune sequencing clone quantification. TCRdb analysed the PCR reads with MiXCR anew, one entry per CDR3 protein. Here the sample spans nearly 650,000 distinct CDR3 sequences, roughly 23% being singletons. Sequences were obtained from naive CD8+ T cells from blood, with Jurkat cell RNA spiked in. The receptor source for this set is a human donor in good health. Some libraries in this study had Jurkat cell RNA spiked in. Both conserved end residues are part of each CDR3. Fields, in order: clone size, D gene, V gene, J gene, CDR3 protein, CDR3 DNA. A D gene is named only where the DNA matches it firmly. Rows may omit the clone size; those that give it use once, few, many or a size class.

>NA|NA|TRBV6-5|TRBJ1-2
CASSYEDLTANYGYTF
TGTGCCAGCAGTTACGAAGATCTAACAGCTAACTATGGCTACACCTTC
>many|NA|TRBV20-1|TRBJ2-1
CSANGAAYNEQFF
TGCAGTGCTAACGGGGCGGCCTACAATGAGCAGTTCTTC
>many|TRBD2|TRBV28|TRBJ2-7
CASSGTSGSSPAYEQYF
TGTGCCAGCAGTGGGACTAGCGGATCCTCCCCTGCTTACGAGCAGTACTTC
>few|TRBD2|TRBV4-2|TRBJ2-2
CASSEGLADNTGELFF
TGTGCCAGCAGCGAGGGACTAGCGGACAACACCGGGGAGCTGTTTTTT
>NA|TRBD1|TRBV2|TRBJ2-7
CASSDGQGADYEQYF
TGTGCCAGCAGTGACGGGCAGGGGGCCGACTACGAGCAGTACTTC
>NA|NA|TRBV28|TRBJ1-5
CASSLLRGVVQPQHF
TGTGCCAGCAGTTTATTGAGGGGGGTTGTTCAGCCCCAGCATTTT
>many|TRBD2|TRBV20-1|TRBJ2-7
CSARDYTYEQYF
TGCAGTGCACGGGACTATACCTACGAGCAGTACTTC
>few|TRBD1|TRBV20-1|TRBJ2-7
CSARDLGGTGPYEQYF
TGCAGTGCTAGAGATTTAGGGGGGACAGGGCCCTACGAGCAGTACTTC
>few|TRBD2|TRBV7-6|TRBJ2-5
CASSLGYWTSGGADLQETQYF
TGTGCCAGCAGCTTAGGATACTGGACTAGCGGGGGGGCAGACCTCCAAGAGACCCAGTACTTC
>few|NA|TRBV18|TRBJ2-7
CASSGPEQYF
TGTGCCAGCTCTGGGCCCGAGCAGTACTTC
>NA|NA|TRBV28|TRBJ2-7
CTSTPLRGETYEQYF
TGTACCAGCACCCCTCTACGTGGGGAAACCTACGAGCAGTACTTC
>many|TRBD1|TRBV27|TRBJ2-3
CASSSWTGVTDTQYF
TGTGCCAGCAGTTCCTGGACAGGTGTCACAGATACGCAGTATTTT
>NA|NA|TRBV6-2/TRBV6-3|TRBJ2-7
CASTLQTYEQYF
TGTGCCAGCACCCTCCAAACCTACGAGCAGTACTTC
>NA|TRBD2|TRBV24-1|TRBJ2-3
CATSLAGSDTQYF
TGTGCCACCAGCTTAGCGGGGTCAGATACGCAGTATTTT
>NA|TRBD2|TRBV6-2/TRBV6-3|TRBJ2-3
CASSRPGTSRSTDTQYF
TGTGCCAGCAGTCGTCCCGGGACTAGCAGGAGCACAGATACGCAGTATTTT
>many|NA|TRBV12-3/TRBV12-4|TRBJ2-2
CASSFFGANTGELFF
TGTGCCAGCAGTTTTTTCGGGGCGAACACCGGGGAGCTGTTTTTT
>many|NA|TRBV7-9|TRBJ1-5
CASSLVTVNSNQPQHF
TGTGCCAGCAGCTTAGTGACAGTAAATAGCAATCAGCCCCAGCATTTT
>NA|NA|TRBV3-1|TRBJ2-7
CASSHLSGEEQYF
TGTGCCAGCAGCCATCTGTCAGGGGAAGAGCAGTACTTC
>NA|NA|TRBV9|TRBJ2-2
CASSRGWAGELFF
TGTGCCAGCAGTAGGGGATGGGCCGGGGAGCTGTTTTTT
>NA|NA|TRBV20-1|TRBJ2-5
CSADHGVLGQETQYF
TGCAGTGCCGACCATGGGGTATTAGGGCAAGAGACCCAGTACTTC
>few|NA|TRBV10-3|TRBJ1-4
CAISEGGGNEKLFF
TGTGCCATCAGTGAAGGAGGGGGGAATGAAAAACTGTTTTTT
>NA|TRBD2|TRBV7-2|TRBJ2-1
CVSSPNAGGGNEQFF
TGTGTTAGCAGCCCTAACGCCGGCGGGGGCAATGAGCAGTTCTTC
>many|NA|TRBV14|TRBJ2-1
CASSPRRDSPSYNEQFF
TGTGCCAGCAGCCCCCGGCGAGACAGCCCTTCCTACAATGAGCAGTTCTTC
>many|NA|TRBV6-1|TRBJ2-7
CASSLEVPYEQYF
TGTGCCAGCAGTTTAGAGGTGCCCTACGAGCAGTACTTC
>once|NA|TRBV4-3|TRBJ2-3
CASSQAYTGPTDTQYF
TGCGCCAGCAGCCAAGCTTACACGGGCCCGACAGATACGCAGTATTTT
>many|NA|TRBV4-3|TRBJ2-1
CASSQGLGDEQFF
TGCGCCAGCAGCCAAGGCCTGGGGGATGAGCAGTTCTTC
>few|NA|TRBV7-6|TRBJ2-2
CASSLTQTYTGELFF
TGTGCCAGCAGCTTAACTCAAACCTACACCGGGGAGCTGTTTTTT
>many|TRBD2|TRBV6-5|TRBJ2-7
CASSYYRGEPYEQYF
TGTGCCAGCAGTTACTATCGGGGGGAGCCCTACGAGCAGTACTTC
>few|TRBD2|TRBV27|TRBJ2-1
CASSLAADYNEQFF
TGTGCCAGCAGTCTAGCGGCCGACTACAATGAGCAGTTCTTC
>many|NA|TRBV4-1|TRBJ2-7
CASSQGDGQFEQYF
TGCGCCAGCAGCCAAGGCGACGGGCAATTCGAGCAGTACTTC
>few|TRBD1|TRBV27|TRBJ2-7
CASSLMTGSHEQYF
TGTGCCAGCAGTTTGATGACAGGGTCCCACGAGCAGTACTTC
>many|TRBD2|TRBV5-1|TRBJ2-3
CASSFLGLAEPDTQYF
TGCGCCAGCAGCTTCCTCGGACTAGCGGAACCAGATACGCAGTATTTT
>many|NA|TRBV28|TRBJ2-3
CASLLRSGDTQYF
TGTGCCAGCCTACTCAGATCGGGGGATACGCAGTATTTT
>many|NA|TRBV27|TRBJ1-1
CASSLSGAMNTEAFF
TGTGCCAGCAGTTTATCAGGGGCGATGAACACTGAAGCTTTCTTT
>many|TRBD2|TRBV29-1|TRBJ2-2
CSVAGVTGELFF
TGCAGCGTAGCGGGAGTTACCGGGGAGCTGTTTTTT
>once|NA|TRBV4-1|TRBJ2-7
CASSQVVRDYEQYF
TGCGCCAGCAGCCAAGTTGTCAGGGATTACGAGCAGTACTTC
>many|TRBD2|TRBV11-1|TRBJ2-7
CASSYAGTNSYEQYF
TGTGCCAGCAGCTACGCCGGGACTAACAGTTACGAGCAGTACTTC
>many|NA|TRBV19|TRBJ2-1
CASSITSGHNEQFF
TGTGCCAGTAGTATCACCTCAGGCCACAATGAGCAGTTCTTC
>few|NA|TRBV18|TRBJ2-7
CASSPTGFFSAYEQYF
TGTGCCAGCTCACCAACAGGGTTTTTTTCTGCCTACGAGCAGTACTTC
>once|NA|TRBV30|TRBJ1-5
CAWSEAPGNQPQHF
TGTGCCTGGAGTGAGGCACCTGGCAATCAGCCCCAGCATTTT
>NA|NA|TRBV6-2/TRBV6-3|TRBJ1-5
CASSNSGGRPQHF
TGTGCCAGCAGTAACTCGGGGGGTCGGCCCCAGCATTTT
>many|NA|TRBV29-1|TRBJ2-3
CSVVLAMDTQYF
TGCAGCGTTGTTCTAGCGATGGATACGCAGTATTTT
>many|TRBD1|TRBV9|TRBJ2-3
CASSGQGTSTDTQYF
TGTGCCAGCAGCGGACAGGGCACTAGCACAGATACGCAGTATTTT
>many|NA|TRBV11-2|TRBJ1-1
CASTQGVGRTEAFF
TGTGCCAGCACCCAAGGAGTTGGTCGCACTGAAGCTTTCTTT
>few|NA|TRBV12-3/TRBV12-4|TRBJ2-2
CASRQVWNDGELFF
TGTGCCAGCCGACAGGTCTGGAATGACGGGGAGCTGTTTTTT